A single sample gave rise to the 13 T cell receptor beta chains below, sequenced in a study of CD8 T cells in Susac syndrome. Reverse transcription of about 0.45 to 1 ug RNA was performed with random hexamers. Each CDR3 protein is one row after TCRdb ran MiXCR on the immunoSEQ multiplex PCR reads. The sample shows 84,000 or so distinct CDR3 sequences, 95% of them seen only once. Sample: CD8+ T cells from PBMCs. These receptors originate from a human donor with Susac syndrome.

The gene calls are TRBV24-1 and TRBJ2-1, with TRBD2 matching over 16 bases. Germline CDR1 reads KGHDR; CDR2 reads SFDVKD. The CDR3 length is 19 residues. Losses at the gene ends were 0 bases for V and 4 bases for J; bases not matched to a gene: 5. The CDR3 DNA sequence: TGTGCCACCAGTGATTTGCACGGGACTAGCGGGAGGGTGTACAATGAGCAGTTCTTC. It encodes CATSDLHGTSGRVYNEQFF.

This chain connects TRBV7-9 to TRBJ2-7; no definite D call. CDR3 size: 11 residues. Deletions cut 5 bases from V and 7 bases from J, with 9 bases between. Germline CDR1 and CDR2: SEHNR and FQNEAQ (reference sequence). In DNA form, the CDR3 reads TGTGCCAGCAGCCCCGCGCAAGAGCAGTACTTC. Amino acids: CASSPAQEQYF.

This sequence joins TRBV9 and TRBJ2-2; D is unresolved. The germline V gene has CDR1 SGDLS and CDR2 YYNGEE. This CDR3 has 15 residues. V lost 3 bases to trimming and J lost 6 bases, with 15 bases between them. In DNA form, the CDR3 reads TGTGCCAGCAGCGCCCCAGTGAGCAACTCCGGGGAGCTGTTTTTT. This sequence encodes CASSAPVSNSGELFF.

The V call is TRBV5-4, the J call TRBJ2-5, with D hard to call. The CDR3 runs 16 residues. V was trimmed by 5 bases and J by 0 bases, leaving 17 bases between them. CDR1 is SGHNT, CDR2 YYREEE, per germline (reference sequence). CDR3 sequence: CASRLRPYPYQETQYF. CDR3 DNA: TGTGCCAGCAGGCTGAGGCCCTACCCGTACCAAGAGACCCAGTACTTC.

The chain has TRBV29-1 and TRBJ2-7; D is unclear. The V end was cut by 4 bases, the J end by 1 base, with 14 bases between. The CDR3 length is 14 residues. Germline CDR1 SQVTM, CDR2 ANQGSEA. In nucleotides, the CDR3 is TGCAGCGTTGTTGGCTCGAGCCGGTCCTACGAGCAGTACTTC. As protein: CSVVGSSRSYEQYF.

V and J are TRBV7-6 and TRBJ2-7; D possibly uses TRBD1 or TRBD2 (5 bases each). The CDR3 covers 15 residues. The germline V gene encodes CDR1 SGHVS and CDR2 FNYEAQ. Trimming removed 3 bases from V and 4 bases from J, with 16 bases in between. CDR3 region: CASSFNMGEEYEQYF. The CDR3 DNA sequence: TGTGCCAGCAGCTTCAACATGGGGGAAGAGTACGAGCAGTACTTC.

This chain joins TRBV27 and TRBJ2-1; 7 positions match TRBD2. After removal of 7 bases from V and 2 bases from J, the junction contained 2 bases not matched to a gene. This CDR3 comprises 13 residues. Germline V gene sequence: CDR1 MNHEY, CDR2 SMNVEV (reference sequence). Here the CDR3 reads CASTSGAYNEQFF. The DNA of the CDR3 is TGTGCCAGCACTAGCGGAGCCTACAATGAGCAGTTCTTC.

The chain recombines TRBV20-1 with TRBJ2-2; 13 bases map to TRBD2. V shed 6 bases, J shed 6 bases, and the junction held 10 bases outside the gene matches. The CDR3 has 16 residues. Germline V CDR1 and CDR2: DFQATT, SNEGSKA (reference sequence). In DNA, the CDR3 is TGCAGTGCCATAGCCACGACTAGCGGGAGGTCCGGGGAGCTGTTTTTT. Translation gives CSAIATTSGRSGELFF.

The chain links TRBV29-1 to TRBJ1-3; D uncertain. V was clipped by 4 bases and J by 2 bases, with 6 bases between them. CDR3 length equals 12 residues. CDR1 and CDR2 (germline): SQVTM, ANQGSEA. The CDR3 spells CSVAQAGNTIYF. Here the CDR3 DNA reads TGCAGCGTTGCCCAGGCTGGAAACACCATATATTTT. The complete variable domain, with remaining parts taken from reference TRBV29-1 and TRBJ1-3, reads SAVISQKPSRDICQRGTSLTIQCQVDSQVTMMFWYRQQPGQSLTLIATANQGSEATYESGFVIDKFPISRPNLTFSTLTVSNMSPEDSSIYLCSVAQAGNTIYFGEGSWLTVV.

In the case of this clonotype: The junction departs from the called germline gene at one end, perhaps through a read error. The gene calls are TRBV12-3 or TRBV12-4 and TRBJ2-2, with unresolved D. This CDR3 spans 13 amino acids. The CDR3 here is CATSPSGPGELFF. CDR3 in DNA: TGTGCCACCAGTCCGAGTGGGCCCGGGGAGCTGTTTTTT.

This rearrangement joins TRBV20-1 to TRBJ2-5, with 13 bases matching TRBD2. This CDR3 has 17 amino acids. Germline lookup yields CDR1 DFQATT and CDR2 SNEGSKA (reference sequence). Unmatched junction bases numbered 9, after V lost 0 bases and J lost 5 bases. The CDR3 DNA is TGCAGTGCTAGAGATGGCGGACTAGCGGGAGTGGACGAGACCCAGTACTTC. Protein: CSARDGGLAGVDETQYF.

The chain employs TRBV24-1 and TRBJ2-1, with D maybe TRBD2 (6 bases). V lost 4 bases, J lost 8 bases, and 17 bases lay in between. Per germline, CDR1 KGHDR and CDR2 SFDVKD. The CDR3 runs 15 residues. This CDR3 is CATSDWDFGGDEQFF. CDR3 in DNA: TGTGCCACCAGTGACTGGGACTTTGGGGGAGATGAGCAGTTCTTC.

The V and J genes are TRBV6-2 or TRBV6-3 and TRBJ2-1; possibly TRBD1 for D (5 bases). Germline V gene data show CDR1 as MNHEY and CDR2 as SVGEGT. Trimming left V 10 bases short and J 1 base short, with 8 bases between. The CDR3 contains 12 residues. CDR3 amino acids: CATQGSYNEQFF. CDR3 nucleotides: TGTGCCACCCAGGGTTCCTACAATGAGCAGTTCTTC.